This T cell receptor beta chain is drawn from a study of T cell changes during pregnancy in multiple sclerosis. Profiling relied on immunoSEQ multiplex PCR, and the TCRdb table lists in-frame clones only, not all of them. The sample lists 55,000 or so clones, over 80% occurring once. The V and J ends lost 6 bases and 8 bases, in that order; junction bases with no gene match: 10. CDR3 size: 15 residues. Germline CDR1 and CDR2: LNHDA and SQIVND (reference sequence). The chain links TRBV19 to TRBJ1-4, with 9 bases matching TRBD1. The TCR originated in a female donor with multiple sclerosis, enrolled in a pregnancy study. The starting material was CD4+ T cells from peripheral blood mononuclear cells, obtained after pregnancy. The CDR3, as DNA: TGTGCCAGTAGCCAACGGAACAGGGGGCGAGAAAAACTGTTTTTT. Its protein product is CASSQRNRGREKLFF.